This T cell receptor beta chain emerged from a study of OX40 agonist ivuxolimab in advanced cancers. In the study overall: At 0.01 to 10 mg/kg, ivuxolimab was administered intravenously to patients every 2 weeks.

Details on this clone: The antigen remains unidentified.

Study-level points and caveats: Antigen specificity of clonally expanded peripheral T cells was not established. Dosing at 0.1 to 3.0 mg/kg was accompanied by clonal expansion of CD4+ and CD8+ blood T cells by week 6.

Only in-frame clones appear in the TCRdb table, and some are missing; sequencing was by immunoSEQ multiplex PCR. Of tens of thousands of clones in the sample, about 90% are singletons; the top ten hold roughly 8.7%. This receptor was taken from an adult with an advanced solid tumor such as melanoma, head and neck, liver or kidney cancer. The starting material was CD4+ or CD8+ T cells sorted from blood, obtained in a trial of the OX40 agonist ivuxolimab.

CDR3: CASSPYPRESNEKLFF. For the CDR3, the DNA is TGTGCCAGCAGCCCATACCCCCGGGAGTCTAATGAAAAACTGTTTTTT. This chain connects TRBV11-3 to TRBJ1-4, with no clear D. Per the germline V gene, CDR1 is SGHNT and CDR2 is YENEEA. The CDR3 extends over 16 amino acids. With 5 bases removed from V and 3 bases from J, the gap between germline ends came to 16 bases.